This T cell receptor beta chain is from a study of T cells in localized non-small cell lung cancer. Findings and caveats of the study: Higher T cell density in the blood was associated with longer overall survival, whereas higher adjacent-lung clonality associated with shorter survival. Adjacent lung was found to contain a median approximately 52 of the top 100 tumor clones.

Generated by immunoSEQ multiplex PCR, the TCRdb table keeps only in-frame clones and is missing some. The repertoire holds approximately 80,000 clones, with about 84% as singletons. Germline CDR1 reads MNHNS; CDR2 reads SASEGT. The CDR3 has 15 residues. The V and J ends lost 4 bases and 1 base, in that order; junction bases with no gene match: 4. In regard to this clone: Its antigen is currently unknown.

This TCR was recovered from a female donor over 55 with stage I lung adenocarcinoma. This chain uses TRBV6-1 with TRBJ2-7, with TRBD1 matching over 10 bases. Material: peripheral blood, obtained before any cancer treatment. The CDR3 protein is CASSGQGAGSYEQYF. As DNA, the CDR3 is TGTGCCAGCAGTGGACAGGGGGCAGGGTCCTACGAGCAGTACTTC.